This passage covers 12 T cell receptor beta chains from one sample sequenced in a study of blood T cell repertoires in COVID-19. Assay: immunoSEQ multiplex PCR; the TCRdb copy retains only in-frame clones and omits some. The data contain 250,000 to 350,000 clones, roughly 80% of them seen just once; the ten biggest clones take up around a sixth. The sequencing input was peripheral blood. The receptors shown here come from a person aged 65 to 79 with COVID-19, enrolled during active disease.

The V gene is TRBV4-2, the J gene TRBJ2-7, with D tentatively TRBD2 (7 bases). The CDR3 sequence is 18 residues long. Germline V gives CDR1 LGHNA, CDR2 YNFKEQ. Trimming took off 0 bases at V and 3 bases at J, with 21 bases between the two ends. CDR3 in DNA: TGTGCCAGCAGCCAAGATGTCCATAATATCGGGGGGCGCTACGAGCAGTACTTC. Protein: CASSQDVHNIGGRYEQYF.

J is TRBJ2-6 and V is TRBV5-4; TRBD1 might be the D (6 bases). V dropped 0 bases and J dropped 7 bases, with 23 bases sitting between them. This CDR3 contains 19 residues. CDR1 is SGHNT and CDR2 is YYREEE in the germline V gene (reference sequence). In DNA form, the CDR3 reads TGTGCCAGCAGCTTGGAGGGGGACGTAGGGTCAATGAGTGCCAACGTCCTGACTTTC. Protein product: CASSLEGDVGSMSANVLTF.

J is TRBJ1-4 and V is TRBV28; perhaps TRBD1 as D (6 bases). Germline loops: CDR1 MDHEN, CDR2 SYDVKM. Deletions cut 6 bases from V and 7 bases from J, with 12 bases between. This CDR3 region has 13 residues. The CDR3 DNA reads TGTGCCAGCAGAAACAGGGTTCGTGAAAAACTGTTTTTT. Translating it yields CASRNRVREKLFF. The full variable domain, in which reference TRBV28 and TRBJ1-4 provide the parts outside the CDR3, is DVKVTQSSRYLVKRTGEKVFLECVQDMDHENMFWYRQDPGLGLRLIYFSYDVKMKEKGDIPEGYSVSREKKERFSLILESASTNQTSMYLCASRNRVREKLFFGSGTQLSVL.

This sequence joins TRBV5-1 and TRBJ2-7; 9 positions agree with TRBD1. CDR3 length: 14 residues. Germline V gene data show CDR1 as SGHRS and CDR2 as YFSETQ. J gave up 6 bases and V 4 bases, and 8 bases lay outside the gene matches. CDR3 sequence reads: CASSLGQGGAEQYF. CDR3 DNA: TGCGCCAGCAGCCTGGGACAGGGAGGTGCCGAGCAGTACTTC.

The genes are TRBV6-4 and TRBJ1-3, with 7 bases lining up with TRBD1. The junction had 17 bases not matched to a gene; V was cut back by 8 bases and J by 4 bases. CDR3 length equals 17 residues. The germline V gene encodes CDR1 MRHNA and CDR2 SNTAGT. CDR3 sequence (DNA): TGTGCCAGCGAGGTACCAGCACAGGGGTCGTCGGGAAACACCATATATTTT. Protein: CASEVPAQGSSGNTIYF.

CDR3 sequence (DNA): TGTGCCAGCAGTCTTTTTTTCGTGGCAGGGTCGGGCGGGGAGCTGTTTTTT. Translated, it gives CASSLFFVAGSGGELFF. This chain joins TRBV5-4 and TRBJ2-2; D perhaps matches TRBD1 (5 bases). Germline loops: CDR1 SGHNT, CDR2 YYREEE (reference sequence). Trimming left V 5 bases short and J 7 bases short, with 24 bases between. The CDR3 covers 17 residues. The entire variable domain, with the rest obtained from reference TRBV5-4 and TRBJ2-2, is as follows: ETGVTQSPTHLIKTRGQQVTLRCSSQSGHNTVSWYQQALGQGPQFIFQYYREEENGRGNFPPRFSGLQFPNYSSELNVNALELDDSALYLCASSLFFVAGSGGELFFGEGSRLTVL.

The chain is built from TRBV6-5 and TRBJ1-2, with D maybe TRBD1 (6 bases). The CDR3 is 12 residues long. V was cut by 10 bases and J by 8 bases, with 17 bases left in between. Germline V gene data show CDR1 as MNHEY and CDR2 as SVGAGI. CDR3 sequence reads: CATPRGRGGYTF. In DNA, the CDR3 is TGTGCCACTCCGAGGGGCAGGGGCGGCTACACCTTC.

The J gene is TRBJ2-5, the V gene TRBV4-1; D unresolved. CDR3 length equals 14 residues. V was cut by 1 base and J by 1 base, with 7 bases left in between. Per germline, CDR1 MGHRA and CDR2 YSYEKL. CDR3 in amino acids: CASSQVSGQETQYF. The CDR3 DNA reads as TGCGCCAGCAGCCAAGTATCCGGCCAAGAGACCCAGTACTTC.

The rearrangement links TRBV3-1 (or the pseudogene TRBV3-2) to TRBJ1-1; tentative D call: TRBD1 (5 bases). Germline CDR1 is LGHDT and CDR2 is YNNKEL (reference sequence). The CDR3 spans 14 residues. V lost 4 bases to trimming and J lost 4 bases, with 13 bases between them. This CDR3 is CASSPTDLGTEAFF. The CDR3 DNA reads as TGTGCCAGCAGCCCGACAGATCTAGGCACTGAAGCTTTCTTT.

This rearrangement joins TRBV28 to TRBJ2-3; D is perhaps TRBD2 (6 bases). Trimming pared 2 bases from V and 0 bases from J, leaving 9 bases between. This CDR3 spans 15 amino acids. CDR1 is MDHEN and CDR2 is SYDVKM in the germline V gene. The CDR3 bases are TGTGCCAGCAGTTTAGTAGCGGATAGCACAGATACGCAGTATTTT. Translating it yields CASSLVADSTDTQYF.

The chain recombines TRBV29-1 with TRBJ2-5; 7 bases map to TRBD2. The V gene's germline CDR1 is SQVTM and CDR2 ANQGSEA. Unmatched junction bases numbered 13, after V lost 5 bases and J lost 4 bases. This CDR3 spans 15 amino acids. The DNA of the CDR3 is TGCAGCGTTAGGGCTGGGGGGGGGAATCGAGAGACCCAGTACTTC. Its protein product is CSVRAGGGNRETQYF.

This sequence joins TRBV4-2 and TRBJ2-7; 11 nucleotides line up with TRBD2. CDR1 and CDR2 (germline): LGHNA, YNFKEQ. J gave up 4 bases and V 2 bases, and 10 bases lay outside the gene matches. The CDR3 is made up of 17 amino acids. Here the CDR3 DNA reads TGTGCCAGCAGCCAACCCTCGACTAGCGGGAAAATTTACGAGCAGTACTTC. It yields the protein CASSQPSTSGKIYEQYF.